The source of this TCR beta chain is a study of vaccination effects on CD4 cells after COVID-19. Regarding the study as a whole: There was marked clonal contraction among infection- and vaccine-induced clones late after vaccination. Just 1 of 255 vaccine-induced clones in healthy recipients was cross-reactive.

Measured with immunoSEQ multiplex PCR; TCRdb has only the in-frame clones, and not every one. Counted here are roughly 41,000 clones, 65% to 80% occurring once; the ten biggest clones make up about 3.1%. Concerning this clone: What it binds is not known.

Sequencing in the ViraFEST assay came after antigen-specific CD4+ T cells had been expanded with viral peptide pools, which were used to stimulate PBMC. At the end of about 9 days of culture, CD4+ T cells were isolated. Previously uninfected by SARS-CoV-2, the vaccine recipients also showed negative nucleocapsid antibodies. PBMC were cultured at around 2 million per well with around 10 IU/ml IL-2 and roughly 10 ug/ml peptides. In the cultures, half the medium was exchanged for IL-2 medium on days 3 and 7. The V gene's germline CDR1 is LGHNA and CDR2 YSLEER. V was pared by 4 bases and J by 9 bases, with 10 bases of the junction left unmatched. The CDR3 covers 16 residues.

The sequencing here drew on CD4+ T cells from PBMCs cultured with HCoV-NL63 spike peptides, taken before COVID-19 vaccination. V is TRBV4-3 and J is TRBJ1-6, with TRBD1 identical over 9 bases. The receptor was derived from a human donor who received a COVID-19 vaccine. The CDR3 loop is CASSLEWTGDISPLHF. Written as DNA, the CDR3 is TGCGCCAGCAGCCTTGAATGGACAGGGGATATTTCACCCCTCCACTTT.